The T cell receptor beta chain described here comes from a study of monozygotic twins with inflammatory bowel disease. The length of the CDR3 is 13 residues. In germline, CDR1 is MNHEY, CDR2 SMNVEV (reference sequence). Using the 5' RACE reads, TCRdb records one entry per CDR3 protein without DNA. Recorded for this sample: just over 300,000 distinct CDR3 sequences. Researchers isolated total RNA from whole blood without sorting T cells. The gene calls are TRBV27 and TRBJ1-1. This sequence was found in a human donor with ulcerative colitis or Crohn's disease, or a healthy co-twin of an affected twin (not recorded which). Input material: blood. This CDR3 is CASRDTSNTEAFF.